This is a list of T cell receptor beta chains from one sample in a study of T-cell reconstitution after alpha-beta-depleted transplantation in children. Each CDR3 protein is one row after TCRdb ran MiXCR on the PCR reads. The sample carries about 230,000 distinct CDR3 sequences, roughly 10% recorded once. The specimen comprised PBMCs, sampled before TCRalphabeta/CD19-depleted stem cell transplant. Receptor source: a child younger than two with acute myeloid leukemia, due to receive a stem cell transplant. Both conserved end residues are part of each CDR3. The order of the fields is D gene, V gene, clone size, J gene, CDR3 DNA, CDR3 protein. A D gene is named only where the DNA matches it firmly. Part of the rows lack a size; the others show once, few, many or a class for expanded clones.

D: .
V: TRBV6-5
size: many
J: TRBJ2-7
DNA: TGTGCCAGCAGTTATTACATGACCTACGAGCAGTACTTC
CDR3: CASSYYMTYEQYF

D: .
V: TRBV20-1
size: many
J: TRBJ2-3
DNA: TGCAGTGCTAGTCCAGGGGGCACAGATACGCAGTATTTT
CDR3: CSASPGGTDTQYF

D: .
V: TRBV20-1
size: many
J: TRBJ2-7
DNA: TGCAGTGCTAGGAGTAGCGCGAGCTCCTACGAGCAGTACTTC
CDR3: CSARSSASSYEQYF

D: .
V: TRBV7-2
size: many
J: TRBJ2-4
DNA: TGTGCCAGCAGCTTATCCGGGGACCAAAACATTCAGTACTTC
CDR3: CASSLSGDQNIQYF

D: TRBD1
V: TRBV2
size: many
J: TRBJ1-2
DNA: TGTGCCAGTTCCCCACTCCTCATACACAGGGGAACGGATGGCTACACCTTC
CDR3: CASSPLLIHRGTDGYTF

D: TRBD2
V: TRBV24-1
size: few
J: TRBJ2-1
DNA: TGTGCCACCAGTGATTTGGCAGCGGGGAAGGCCTACAATGAGCAGTTCTTC
CDR3: CATSDLAAGKAYNEQFF

D: .
V: TRBV20-1
size: many
J: TRBJ2-2
DNA: TGCAGTGCTAGGGGTGACACCGGGGAGCTGTTTTTT
CDR3: CSARGDTGELFF

D: TRBD2
V: TRBV24-1
size: few
J: TRBJ2-1
DNA: TGTGCCACCAGTCAGACTAGCGGGAAAACCTACAATGAGCAGTTCTTC
CDR3: CATSQTSGKTYNEQFF

D: .
V: TRBV10-3
size: many
J: TRBJ1-1
DNA: TGTGCCATCAGTGAGTCGAAGGGGGGGTGGACTGAAGCTTTCTTT
CDR3: CAISESKGGWTEAFF

D: .
V: TRBV29-1
size: many
J: TRBJ2-2
DNA: TGCAGCGCGCTGGGGACGGCGAACACCGGGGAGCTGTTTTTT
CDR3: CSALGTANTGELFF

D: TRBD1
V: TRBV18
size: .
J: TRBJ1-2
DNA: TGTGCCAGCTCCGGGACAGAGGCTAACTATGGCTACACCTTC
CDR3: CASSGTEANYGYTF

D: .
V: TRBV5-5
size: .
J: TRBJ1-2
DNA: TGTGCCAGCAGCTTGGGGACGAAGCCCACCTTCTATGGCTACACCTTC
CDR3: CASSLGTKPTFYGYTF

D: TRBD1
V: TRBV7-8
size: few
J: TRBJ1-2
DNA: TGTGCCAGCAGCTTATCCGGGACAGGGGGCCTCAACTATGGCTACACCTTC
CDR3: CASSLSGTGGLNYGYTF

D: TRBD2
V: TRBV18
size: many
J: TRBJ2-1
DNA: TGTGCCAGCTCACCAACTCTAGCGGGGTCCTACAATGAGCAGTTCTTC
CDR3: CASSPTLAGSYNEQFF

D: .
V: TRBV20-1
size: many
J: TRBJ2-1
DNA: TGCAGTGCGACGGTGCCCGGTCCCTACAATGAGCAGTTCTTC
CDR3: CSATVPGPYNEQFF

D: TRBD2
V: TRBV19
size: few
J: TRBJ2-1
DNA: TGTGCCAGTAGTATAGGACCTCGGACTAGCGTTTACAATGAGCAGTTCTTC
CDR3: CASSIGPRTSVYNEQFF

D: .
V: TRBV28
size: many
J: TRBJ1-5
DNA: TGTGCCAGCAGCCCTAATGAACGGCGGATCAATCAGCCCCAGCATTTT
CDR3: CASSPNERRINQPQHF

D: .
V: TRBV21-1
size: many
J: TRBJ2-2
DNA: TGTGCCAGCAGCATCCGTGCCGGGGAGCTGTTTTTT
CDR3: CASSIRAGELFF

D: TRBD1
V: TRBV5-1
size: many
J: TRBJ2-1
DNA: TGTGCCAGCAGCTTGGGACAGGGGAATGAGCAGTTCTTC
CDR3: CASSLGQGNEQFF

D: .
V: TRBV12-3/TRBV12-4
size: many
J: TRBJ1-2
DNA: TGTGCCAGCAGTTCCTCCTCGGCGAGTTATGGCTACACCTTC
CDR3: CASSSSSASYGYTF

D: .
V: TRBV6-1
size: many
J: TRBJ2-5
DNA: TGTGCCAGCACCCCTAACCGTTCCAAGCAAGAGACCCAGTACTTC
CDR3: CASTPNRSKQETQYF

D: TRBD1
V: TRBV6-1
size: many
J: TRBJ2-6
DNA: TGTGCCAGCACTGCATTAGGGACAGGGTCCTCTGGGGCCAACGTCCTGACTTTC
CDR3: CASTALGTGSSGANVLTF

D: .
V: TRBV11-3
size: many
J: TRBJ2-5
DNA: TGTGCCAGCAGCTCCTTGGCGCCCGGAGAGACCCAGTACTTC
CDR3: CASSSLAPGETQYF

D: .
V: TRBV20-1
size: many
J: TRBJ2-3
DNA: TGCAGTGGATTACCCGGCCTAGGGGATACGCAGTATTTT
CDR3: CSGLPGLGDTQYF

D: .
V: TRBV5-1
size: many
J: TRBJ1-2
DNA: TGCGCCAGCAGCTTGGCCCCGGGACACCTAGTCTATGGCTACACCTTC
CDR3: CASSLAPGHLVYGYTF

D: .
V: TRBV7-9
size: few
J: TRBJ2-6
DNA: TGTGCCAGCAGCTTCTGGCTATCTGGGGCCAACGTCCTGACTTTC
CDR3: CASSFWLSGANVLTF

D: .
V: TRBV10-1
size: .
J: TRBJ2-3
DNA: TGCGCCAGCAGAGAGGCACAGGTTAGCACAGATACGCAGTATTTT
CDR3: CASREAQVSTDTQYF